A single sample is the source of the 16 T cell receptor beta chains below, sequenced in a study of vaccination effects on CD4 cells after COVID-19 (dated 2022 in TCRdb). Antigens for these TCRs are unknown. Library preparation was by the immunoSEQ multiplex PCR assay. Not all clones reach the TCRdb copy of this immuneACCESS table, which keeps in-frame sequences only. Checked studies attribute under half of the gap to unresolved V genes and leave the rest unexplained. The sample table records tens of thousands of clones; 78% of these occur just once. Roughly a tenth of the sample goes to the ten largest clones. The ViraFEST assay stimulated PBMC with viral peptide pools and then used TCR sequencing to identify antigen-specific CD4+ T cell clonotypes by expansion. After around eleven days of culture, CD4+ T cells were isolated with the EasySep CD4+ T cell isolation kit. None of the healthy vaccine recipients had a prior SARS-CoV-2 infection, which was confirmed by nucleocapsid antibody tests that came back negative both before and after vaccination.

The material sequenced was CD4+ T cells from PBMCs cultured with SARS-CoV-2 spike peptides, taken before COVID-19 vaccination. Read against the paper, the sample's cell subset or site label means: SARS-CoV-2 spike overlapping peptide pool stimulation. These TCRs come from a human donor who received a COVID-19 vaccine.

The J gene is TRBJ1-5, the V gene TRBV19, with 8 bases matching TRBD1. From germline, CDR1 is LNHDA and CDR2 SQIVND (reference sequence). Germline trimming cut 4 bases from V and 1 base from J; bases unmatched to any gene: 6. This CDR3 region has 16 residues. Here the CDR3 DNA reads TGTGCCAGTAGTACCCGGACAGGGATCAGCAATCAGCCCCAGCATTTT. It codes for CASSTRTGISNQPQHF.

The CDR3 DNA reads TGTGCCAGCAGCTTATCGAGGTCCTACGAGCAGTACGTC. This codes for CASSLSRSYEQYV. V gene TRBV11-1 combines with J gene TRBJ2-7; D not resolved. The V end lost 2 bases, the J end lost 1 base, and 6 bases lay between the germline ends. The CDR3 is made up of 13 amino acids. Germline loops: CDR1 SGHAT, CDR2 FQDESV (reference sequence).

This chain connects TRBV6-5 to TRBJ2-5; TRBD1 matches 8 bases. This CDR3 region has 14 residues. Germline values: CDR1 MNHEY, CDR2 SVGAGI. The ends lost 4 bases at V and 5 bases at J; junction bases unmatched: 6. The DNA of the CDR3 is TGTGCCAGCAGTTCCACAGGGGGAAGCGAGACCCAGTACTTC. Translation: CASSSTGGSETQYF.

The table lists this clone with a few counts. This chain's CDR3 is CATSRVWLVGLHEQYV. In DNA form, the CDR3 reads TGTGCCACCAGCAGAGTGTGGCTGGTGGGCCTACACGAGCAGTACGTC. The genes are TRBV15 and TRBJ2-7; D remains ambiguous. Per the germline V gene, CDR1 is LNHNV and CDR2 is YYDKDF (reference sequence). V lost 1 base and J 5 bases, leaving 18 bases between the germline ends. The CDR3 is 16 amino acids.

The V and J genes are TRBV6-4 and TRBJ2-2, with 7 bases fitting TRBD1. The ends lost 4 bases at V and 0 bases at J; junction bases unmatched: 5. The CDR3 runs 16 residues. The germline V gene has CDR1 MRHNA and CDR2 SNTAGT. DNA for the CDR3: TGTGCCAGCAGTGTCATTGGGACAGCGAACACCGGGGAGCTGTTTTTT. Translation gives CASSVIGTANTGELFF.

The rearrangement joins TRBV5-1 to TRBJ2-1; 8 nucleotides agree with TRBD1. CDR3 size: 13 residues. Looked up from germline, CDR1 is SGHRS and CDR2 is YFSETQ. With 6 bases clipped from V and 10 bases from J, the junction kept 9 bases outside the gene matches. The CDR3 here is CASIQDRGFEQFF. The DNA for the CDR3 is TGCGCCAGCATCCAAGACAGGGGCTTCGAGCAGTTCTTC.

The chain has TRBV6-5 and TRBJ1-6, with 10 nucleotides matching TRBD1. Trimming at V came to 7 bases and at J to 9 bases, leaving 9 bases not matched to a gene. The CDR3 spans 15 residues. Germline V gives CDR1 MNHEY, CDR2 SVGAGI. This CDR3 reads CASIQRGTGVSPLHF. For the CDR3, the DNA is TGTGCCAGCATCCAAAGGGGGACAGGGGTTTCACCCCTCCACTTT.

The rearrangement joins TRBV5-1 to TRBJ2-5, with TRBD1 matching 8 bases. This CDR3 region has 16 residues. CDR1 is SGHRS, CDR2 YFSETQ, per germline. V shed 4 bases, J shed 1 base, and the junction held 9 bases outside the gene matches. The CDR3 spells CASSPHGQGPQETQYF. CDR3 coding DNA: TGCGCCAGCAGCCCTCACGGACAGGGCCCCCAAGAGACCCAGTACTTC.

This clone was detected only once. The J gene is TRBJ2-3, the V gene TRBV5-4, with TRBD2 identical over 14 bases. CDR3 length: 17 residues. With V trimmed by 3 bases and J by 6 bases, 9 bases remained unmatched. In germline, CDR1 is SGHNT, CDR2 YYREEE (reference sequence). The CDR3 here is CASSYGLAGGNLDTQYF. The CDR3 DNA follows: TGTGCCAGCAGCTACGGACTAGCGGGGGGCAACCTGGATACGCAGTATTTT.

This chain joins TRBV19 and TRBJ2-3; 10 bases align to TRBD2. CDR1 is LNHDA, CDR2 SQIVND, per germline (reference sequence). The CDR3 runs to 16 residues. V lost 5 bases to trimming and J lost 4 bases; unmatched junction nucleotides: 9. The CDR3, as DNA: TGTGCCAGTAGTCGACAGTCTAGCGGGGGCTCAGATACGCAGTATTTT. This codes for CASSRQSSGGSDTQYF.

The chain couples TRBV10-3 to TRBJ1-2; D is undetermined. Looked up from germline, CDR1 is ENHRY and CDR2 is SYGVKD. The CDR3 extends over 15 amino acids. V dropped 0 bases and J dropped 3 bases, with 11 bases sitting between them. CDR3 DNA sequence: TGTGCCATCAGTGAGTCGATTTCGATTGACTATGGCTACACCTTC. It specifies CAISESISIDYGYTF.

The chain links TRBV6-4 to TRBJ2-7; 11 positions match TRBD2. With V trimmed by 0 bases and J by 1 base, 8 bases remained unmatched. Per germline, CDR1 MRHNA and CDR2 SNTAGT. CDR3 length equals 18 residues. The CDR3 is CASSDSVAGGRESYEQYV. The CDR3 bases are TGTGCCAGCAGTGACTCGGTAGCGGGGGGGCGTGAGTCCTACGAGCAGTACGTC.

This clone has just a few counts. The rearrangement uses TRBV6-5 and TRBJ1-2; TRBD1 aligns across 7 bases. J lost 2 bases, V lost 6 bases, and 3 bases had no gene match. Germline V lookup: CDR1 MNHEY, CDR2 SVGAGI. This CDR3 is 13 amino acids long. Written as DNA, the CDR3 is TGTGCCAGCAGAGGGGGCGCCAACTATGGCTACACCTTC. It specifies CASRGGANYGYTF.

In nucleotides, the CDR3 is TGTGCCAGCAGCCTTGGACAGGATTTCTATAATTCACCCCTCCACTTT. This translates into CASSLGQDFYNSPLHF. V and J are TRBV9 and TRBJ1-6, with 7 nucleotides matching TRBD1. Unmatched junction bases numbered 7, after V lost 4 bases and J lost 3 bases. The CDR3 runs 16 residues. In germline, CDR1 is SGDLS, CDR2 YYNGEE. Full variable domain (outside the CDR3, taken from reference TRBV9 and TRBJ1-6): DSGVTQTPKHLITATGQRVTLRCSPRSGDLSVYWYQQSLDQGLQFLIQYYNGEERAKGNILERFSAQQFPDLHSELNLSSLELGDSALYFCASSLGQDFYNSPLHFGNGTRLTVT.

The chain recombines TRBV24-1 with TRBJ1-2, with TRBD1 matching over 8 bases. CDR1 is KGHDR, CDR2 SFDVKD, per germline. Trimming at V came to 5 bases and at J to 4 bases, leaving 14 bases not matched to a gene. This CDR3 has 17 amino acids. CDR3 sequence (DNA): TGTGCCACCAGTGCCCTGACAGGGGCCAACCCTACCTATGGCTACACCTTC. Its translation: CATSALTGANPTYGYTF.

V and J are TRBV5-1 and TRBJ1-1, with 10 bases that match TRBD1. This CDR3 has 17 residues. Germline assignment: CDR1 SGHRS and CDR2 YFSETQ. The V and J ends lost 0 bases and 4 bases, in that order; junction bases with no gene match: 9. CDR3: CASSLGAGTGVITEAFF. CDR3 coding DNA: TGCGCCAGCAGCTTGGGAGCCGGGACAGGGGTCATCACTGAAGCTTTCTTT.